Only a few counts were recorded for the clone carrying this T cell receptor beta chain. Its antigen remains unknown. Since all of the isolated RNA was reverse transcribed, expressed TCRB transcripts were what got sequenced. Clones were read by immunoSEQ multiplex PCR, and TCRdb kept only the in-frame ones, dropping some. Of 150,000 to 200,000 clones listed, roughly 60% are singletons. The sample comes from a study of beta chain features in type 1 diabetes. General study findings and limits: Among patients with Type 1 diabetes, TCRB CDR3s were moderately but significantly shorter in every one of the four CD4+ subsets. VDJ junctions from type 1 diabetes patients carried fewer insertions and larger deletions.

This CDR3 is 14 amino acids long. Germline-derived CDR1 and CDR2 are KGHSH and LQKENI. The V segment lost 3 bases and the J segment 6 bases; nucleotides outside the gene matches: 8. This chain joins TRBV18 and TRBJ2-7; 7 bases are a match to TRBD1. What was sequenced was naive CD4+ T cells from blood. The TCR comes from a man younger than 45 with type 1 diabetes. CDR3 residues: CASSPGQASGEQYF. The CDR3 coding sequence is TGTGCCAGCTCACCCGGACAGGCCTCGGGCGAGCAGTACTTC.